The 30 T cell receptor beta chains in this list originate from one sample, sequenced in a study of blood T cells in healthy people across ages. Alongside a J-beta primer mix, a sample-barcoded 5' primer served in a second PCR lasting about 6 to 11 cycles. TCRdb independently ran MiXCR on the 5' RACE reads; one entry per CDR3 protein. The repertoire holds hundreds of thousands of distinct CDR3 sequences, with more than 50% as singletons. Input material: blood. The receptors come from a middle-aged man in good health.

In this sample, this clonotype turned up a few times. The rearrangement links TRBV4-2 to TRBJ2-7; 8 bases agree with TRBD2. The CDR3 consists of 16 residues. Germline trimming cut 1 base from V and 3 bases from J; bases unmatched to any gene: 8. The germline gives CDR1 LGHNA, CDR2 YNFKEQ. CDR3 sequence: CASSQGGSTSGYEQYF. The CDR3 DNA reads TGTGCCAGCAGCCAAGGTGGGAGCACTAGCGGCTACGAGCAGTACTTC.

This clonotype was recorded a few times. The V and J genes are TRBV10-3 and TRBJ2-3; D not resolved. Germline lookup yields CDR1 ENHRY and CDR2 SYGVKD. V lost 4 bases and J lost 0, with 11 bases in between. This CDR3 has 15 amino acids. CDR3 region: CAISAGNLSTDTQYF. CDR3 bases: TGTGCCATCAGTGCCGGAAACCTCAGCACAGATACGCAGTATTTT.

In its sample, this clonotype was seen a few times. The chain joins TRBV12-3 or TRBV12-4 to TRBJ1-6; no definite D call. V was shortened by 6 bases and J by 10 bases, with 16 bases between the two germline ends. The CDR3 extends over 14 amino acids. The CDR3 region is CASREGPIGSPLHF. CDR3 nucleotides: TGTGCCAGCAGAGAGGGCCCGATCGGGTCACCCCTCCACTTT.

This clonotype was seen a handful of times. The chain links TRBV20-1 to TRBJ2-1; no clear D gene. The germline CDR1 and CDR2 sequences are DFQATT and SNEGSKA (reference sequence). Trimming removed 0 bases from V and 9 bases from J, with 12 bases in between. CDR3 length: 13 amino acids. In nucleotides, the CDR3 is TGCAGTGCTAGAGATCCAAATGGTCTTGAGCAGTTCTTC. Translation: CSARDPNGLEQFF.

The chain uses TRBV29-1 and TRBJ2-1, with a possible D match to TRBD2 (5 bases). The V gene's germline CDR1 is SQVTM and CDR2 ANQGSEA. V was trimmed by 3 bases and J by 8 bases, leaving 8 bases between them. The CDR3 has 11 residues. Here the CDR3 DNA reads TGCAGCGTTGACGGGGATTATGAGCAGTTCTTC. This translates into CSVDGDYEQFF.

The CDR3 sequence is CASSLSGTGKQPQHF. The CDR3 region has the DNA TGTGCCAGCAGCTTATCCGGTACAGGGAAGCAGCCCCAGCATTTT. The chain employs TRBV7-9 and TRBJ1-5; tentatively, D is TRBD1 (6 bases). The CDR3 totals 15 residues. Germline loops: CDR1 SEHNR, CDR2 FQNEAQ (reference sequence). V was cut by 2 bases and J by 7 bases, with 15 bases left in between.

The chain combines TRBV20-1 with TRBJ2-1; 9 nucleotides agree with TRBD1. V was clipped by 3 bases and J by 10 bases; unmatched bases: 13. CDR1 is DFQATT, CDR2 SNEGSKA, per germline (reference sequence). The CDR3 has 15 residues. As DNA, the CDR3 is TGCAGTGCTAGTCCGACGGGACAGGGCATGGTAGAGCAGTTCTTC. Translated, it gives CSASPTGQGMVEQFF.

V is TRBV29-1 and J is TRBJ2-1; 12 bases are a match to TRBD2. The CDR3 extends over 14 amino acids. Trimming took 6 bases from V and 7 from J; bases not matched to a gene: 7. From germline, CDR1 is SQVTM and CDR2 ANQGSEA. CDR3 in amino acids: CSVGQTSGGNEQFF. CDR3 in DNA: TGCAGCGTAGGGCAGACTAGCGGGGGAAATGAGCAGTTCTTC.

This clonotype was detected only once. This chain uses TRBV28 with TRBJ2-7; D is possibly TRBD2 (6 bases). This CDR3 spans 13 amino acids. From germline, CDR1 is MDHEN and CDR2 SYDVKM. V was shortened by 6 bases and J by 7 bases, with 16 bases between the two germline ends. CDR3 nucleotide sequence: TGTGCCAGCAGCTTGGGGCGGGATAGTGAGCAGTACTTC. Translation: CASSLGRDSEQYF.

CDR3 sequence (DNA): TGTGCCAGCAGGGAACTTACCGGGACAGGGAACGGCTACACCTTC. Translation gives CASRELTGTGNGYTF. The gene calls are TRBV6-1 and TRBJ1-2; 9 nucleotides line up with TRBD1. Per germline, CDR1 MNHNS and CDR2 SASEGT. The CDR3 runs to 15 residues. J was trimmed by 8 bases and V by 6 bases; bases with no gene match: 13.

This chain uses TRBV7-9 with TRBJ2-3; 8 nucleotides match TRBD2. Germline assignment: CDR1 SEHNR and CDR2 FQNEAQ (reference sequence). This CDR3 contains 14 residues. V shed 8 bases and J 2 bases; nucleotides not matched to a gene: 6. CDR3 bases: TGTGCCAGCCAAATTAGCGGGAACACAGATACGCAGTATTTT. This translates into CASQISGNTDTQYF.

A few counts support this clonotype. The rearrangement uses TRBV7-9 and TRBJ2-3, with D possibly being TRBD1 (5 bases). Trimming left V 3 bases short and J 0 bases short, with 10 bases between. The CDR3 runs to 15 residues. From germline, CDR1 is SEHNR and CDR2 FQNEAQ (reference sequence). The CDR3 DNA sequence: TGTGCCAGCAGCTTTTTGGGGCAGAGCACAGATACGCAGTATTTT. Its protein product is CASSFLGQSTDTQYF.

In this sample, this clonotype turned up a few times. This sequence joins TRBV2 and TRBJ1-2; TRBD1 agrees at 8 bases. V lost 1 base to trimming and J lost 8 bases; unmatched junction nucleotides: 6. From germline, CDR1 is SNHLY and CDR2 FYNNEI. The CDR3 length is 14 residues. The CDR3 protein is CASSEGTGTYGYTF. CDR3 in DNA: TGTGCCAGCAGTGAAGGGACAGGGACTTACGGCTACACCTTC.

The chain links TRBV6-2 or TRBV6-3 to TRBJ2-7; the D gene is possibly TRBD2 (5 bases). The CDR3 runs to 17 residues. Trimming removed 6 bases at V and 2 bases at J, with 23 bases between. CDR1 MNHEY and CDR2 SVGEGT come from the germline V gene. The DNA of the CDR3 is TGTGCCAGCAGACTAGAATTCACAACCCGTGACACCTACGAGCAGTACTTC. It translates to CASRLEFTTRDTYEQYF.

This clonotype was observed many times. This rearrangement joins TRBV4-3 to TRBJ2-1, with 7 bases fitting TRBD1. Germline trimming cut 2 bases from V and 6 bases from J; bases unmatched to any gene: 7. The CDR3 is made up of 15 amino acids. From germline, CDR1 is LGHNA and CDR2 YSLEER. CDR3 in amino acids: CASSQSDRAVNEQFF. The CDR3 DNA sequence: TGCGCCAGCAGCCAAAGTGACAGGGCAGTCAATGAGCAGTTCTTC.

V and J are TRBV7-2 and TRBJ1-2; D not certain. The V gene's germline CDR1 is SGHTA and CDR2 FQGNSA. V was clipped by 5 bases and J by 7 bases, with 11 bases between them. The CDR3 covers 12 residues. The CDR3 bases are TGTGCCAGCAGCCCCGACTTGGCTGGCTACACCTTC. Its translation is CASSPDLAGYTF.

J is TRBJ1-5 and V is TRBV20-1; weak D call: TRBD1 (5 bases). The CDR3 has 14 residues. Trimming left V 3 bases short and J 9 bases short, with 18 bases between. CDR1 is DFQATT and CDR2 is SNEGSKA in the germline V gene (reference sequence). The CDR3 coding sequence is TGCAGTGCTAGGGAGGGACCCCTGATTCGGCCCCAGCATTTT. Protein product: CSAREGPLIRPQHF.

This clonotype was seen a few times. V is TRBV28 and J is TRBJ2-6; D perhaps matches TRBD2 (6 bases). Looked up from germline, CDR1 is MDHEN and CDR2 is SYDVKM. Deletions cut 0 bases from V and 1 base from J, with 13 bases between. This CDR3 region has 18 residues. The CDR3 DNA follows: TGTGCCAGCAGTTTATGGGGTTTACTAGCATCTGGGGCCAACGTCCTGACTTTC. This translates into CASSLWGLLASGANVLTF. Combining the CDR3 with reference TRBV28 and TRBJ2-6 gives the whole variable domain DVKVTQSSRYLVKRTGEKVFLECVQDMDHENMFWYRQDPGLGLRLIYFSYDVKMKEKGDIPEGYSVSREKKERFSLILESASTNQTSMYLCASSLWGLLASGANVLTFGAGSRLTVL.

The sample holds a few counts of this clonotype. The chain has TRBV20-1 and TRBJ2-4; no definite D call. Germline values: CDR1 DFQATT, CDR2 SNEGSKA (reference sequence). V lost 1 base and J lost 6, with 10 bases in between. The CDR3 is 13 residues long. CDR3 nucleotide sequence: TGCAGTGCTAGAGTCCCAGAGACAAACATTCAGTACTTC. It translates to CSARVPETNIQYF.

This chain links TRBV20-1 with TRBJ1-5; D unresolved. This CDR3 spans 15 amino acids. Germline values: CDR1 DFQATT, CDR2 SNEGSKA (reference sequence). Trimming removed 0 bases from V and 4 bases from J, with 13 bases in between. Here the CDR3 DNA reads TGCAGTGCTAGAGAACCTGGCAGAGGAAATCAGCCCCAGCATTTT. It yields the protein CSAREPGRGNQPQHF.

The chain couples TRBV9 to TRBJ1-2; D is possibly TRBD1 (5 bases). The CDR3 contains 15 residues. V shed 4 bases and J shed 6 bases, with 19 bases lying between them. Per germline, CDR1 SGDLS and CDR2 YYNGEE. The CDR3 region has the DNA TGTGCCAGCAGCCCCTTAGGGGTAGAGGAGGATGGCTACACCTTC. Protein sequence: CASSPLGVEEDGYTF.

The chain combines TRBV20-1 with TRBJ2-3; possible D gene TRBD2, 5 bases. CDR1 is DFQATT, CDR2 SNEGSKA, per germline (reference sequence). The CDR3 runs to 10 residues. The CDR3, as DNA: TGCAGGGCGGGTTTAGATACGCAGTATTTT. Translating gives CRAGLDTQYF.

In nucleotides, the CDR3 is TGTGCCAGCTCCCCCGGGGTTATAGCCAAAAACATTCAGTACTTC. It translates to CASSPGVIAKNIQYF. The rearrangement links TRBV6-2 or TRBV6-3 to TRBJ2-4, with D possibly being TRBD2 (5 bases). CDR1 is MNHEY, CDR2 SVGEGT, per germline. V gave up 8 bases and J gave up 0 bases, with 14 bases separating them. CDR3 length: 15 residues.

The genes are TRBV11-1 and TRBJ2-7; TRBD2 agrees at 10 bases. The J call may be faulty, since TRBJ2-5 better matches the DNA end. The CDR3 is 16 amino acids. The germline V gene has CDR1 SGHAT and CDR2 FQDESV (reference sequence). The CDR3 DNA reads TGTGCCAGCAGCTCCCCAGCGGGGGGGAGCGTAGAGACCCAGTACTTC. Translation gives CASSSPAGGSVETQYF.

J is TRBJ1-6 and V is TRBV19; D not certain. The V and J ends lost 7 bases and 5 bases respectively, with 9 bases between them. The CDR3 consists of 13 residues. CDR1 is LNHDA and CDR2 is SQIVND in the germline V gene (reference sequence). This CDR3 is CASNLENNSPLHF. The CDR3 DNA reads TGTGCCAGTAACCTGGAAAATAATTCACCCCTCCACTTT.

The chain recombines TRBV7-9 with TRBJ2-1; TRBD1 agrees at 7 bases. This CDR3 comprises 16 residues. In germline, CDR1 is SEHNR, CDR2 FQNEAQ (reference sequence). V dropped 5 bases and J dropped 2; count of bases not matched to a gene: 9. This chain's CDR3 is CASSLVGGTAYNEQFF. The CDR3 bases are TGTGCCAGCAGCCTCGTAGGGGGCACTGCCTACAATGAGCAGTTCTTC.

The chain has TRBV15 and TRBJ2-2, with D maybe TRBD2 (5 bases). This CDR3 has 13 residues. Germline V CDR1 and CDR2: LNHNV, YYDKDF (reference sequence). V was pared by 3 bases and J by 6 bases, with 8 bases between. CDR3 DNA sequence: TGTGCCACCAGCAGGTTGAGGGCCGGGGAGCTGTTTTTT. Protein sequence: CATSRLRAGELFF. Variable domain in full (rest from reference TRBV15 and TRBJ2-2): DAMVIQNPRYQVTQFGKPVTLSCSQTLNHNVMYWYQQKSSQAPKLLFHYYDKDFNNEADTPDNFQSRRPNTSFCFLDIRSPGLGDTAMYLCATSRLRAGELFFGEGSRLTVL.

V usage is TRBV15 and J usage is TRBJ2-7; TRBD1 or TRBD2 may be the D gene (6 bases each). Trimming stripped 1 base from V and 4 bases from J, with 17 bases between. Germline V gene data show CDR1 as LNHNV and CDR2 as YYDKDF (reference sequence). This CDR3 comprises 16 residues. For the CDR3, the DNA is TGTGCCACCAGCAGAGGATTCACGGGGGCGTCATACGAGCAGTACTTC. Translating gives CATSRGFTGASYEQYF.

This rearrangement joins TRBV4-1 to TRBJ1-3; no clear D. The CDR3 runs 14 residues. The germline V gene has CDR1 MGHRA and CDR2 YSYEKL. The V and J ends lost 0 bases and 4 bases respectively, with 7 bases between them. The CDR3 region has the DNA TGCGCCAGCAGCCAAGAAAGGCGGGGAAACACCATATATTTT. Residues: CASSQERRGNTIYF.

This clonotype came up a few times. The genes are TRBV5-1 and TRBJ2-1; D unclear. Germline loops: CDR1 SGHRS, CDR2 YFSETQ. The CDR3 is 15 amino acids. V was cut by 6 bases and J by 0 bases, with 13 bases left in between. CDR3 bases: TGCGCCAGCACCTTAGGGCGGAGCTCCTACAATGAGCAGTTCTTC. Translation: CASTLGRSSYNEQFF. Drawing the rest from reference TRBV5-1 and TRBJ2-1, the complete variable domain is KAGVTQTPRYLIKTRGQQVTLSCSPISGHRSVSWYQQTPGQGLQFLFEYFSETQRNKGNFPGRFSGRQFSNSRSEMNVSTLELGDSALYLCASTLGRSSYNEQFFGPGTRLTVL.